What follows is one TCR beta chain and its context. Just one base apart from a much larger clone, this may be a read error. The germline CDR1 and CDR2 sequences are MNHEY and SMNVEV (reference sequence). Losses at the gene ends were 4 bases for V and 7 bases for J; bases not matched to a gene: 20. The CDR3 has 19 amino acids. TCRdb reanalysed the 5' RACE reads using MiXCR and keeps one entry per CDR3 protein. In the table there are around 64,000 distinct CDR3 sequences, roughly 13% of which are singletons. This entry belongs to a study of neurological immune-mediated disorders. V usage is TRBV27 and J usage is TRBJ2-3; 10 bases match TRBD2. The clonotype originates from a woman aged 55-70 years with HTLV-1-associated myelopathy (HAM/TSP). The specimen was PBMCs. CDR3 sequence: CASSSRLQREGRELNTQYF. The CDR3 DNA sequence: TGTGCCAGCAGTTCCCGACTCCAGCGGGAGGGCCGCGAGTTGAATACGCAGTATTTT.